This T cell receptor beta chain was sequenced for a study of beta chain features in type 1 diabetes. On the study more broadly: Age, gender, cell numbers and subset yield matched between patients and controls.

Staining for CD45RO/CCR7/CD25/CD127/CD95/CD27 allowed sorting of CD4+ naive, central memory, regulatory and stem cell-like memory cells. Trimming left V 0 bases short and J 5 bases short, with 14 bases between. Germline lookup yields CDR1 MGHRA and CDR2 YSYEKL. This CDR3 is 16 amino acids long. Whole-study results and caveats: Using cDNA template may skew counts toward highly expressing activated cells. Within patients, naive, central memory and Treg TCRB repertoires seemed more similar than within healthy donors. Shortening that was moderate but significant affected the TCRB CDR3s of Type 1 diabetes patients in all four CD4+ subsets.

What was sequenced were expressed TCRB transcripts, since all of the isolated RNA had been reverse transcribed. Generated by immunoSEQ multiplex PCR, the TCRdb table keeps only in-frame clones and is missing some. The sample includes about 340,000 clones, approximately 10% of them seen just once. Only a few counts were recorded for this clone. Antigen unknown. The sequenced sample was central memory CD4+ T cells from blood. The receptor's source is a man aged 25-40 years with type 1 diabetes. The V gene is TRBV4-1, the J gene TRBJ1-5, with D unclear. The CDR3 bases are TGCGCCAGCAGCCAAGATCTAATTTACGGCTATCAGCCCCAGCATTTT. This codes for CASSQDLIYGYQPQHF.